This T cell receptor beta chain appears in the sequencing data of a study of blood T cell repertoires in COVID-19. About the study: Recovery meant two consecutive negative NP/OP PCR tests, professional clearance, or resolved symptoms. PBMCs, B-cell-depleted T cells, or T cells were the source of the cDNA or gDNA that made up the material.

Clones were sequenced by immunoSEQ multiplex PCR, and TCRdb holds only the in-frame ones, with some missing. Of roughly 340,000 clones in the sample, approximately 87% were seen once. Specimen: PBMCs or T cells enriched from blood (not recorded which). The TCR was taken from a man in his forties in a cohort exposed to, infected with or recovered from COVID-19 (not recorded which).

The CDR3 is CASSETTFNEQFF. The CDR3 bases are TGTGCCAGCAGCGAGACTACCTTCAATGAGCAGTTCTTC. This chain connects TRBV9 to TRBJ2-1, with a tentative D call TRBD2 (5 bases). CDR1 is SGDLS and CDR2 is YYNGEE in the germline V gene. V was pared by 3 bases and J by 6 bases, with 10 bases between. The CDR3 totals 13 residues.